This is a list of T cell receptor beta chains from one sample in a study of cytomegalovirus exposure and HLA in healthy donors. The repertoire was sequenced with immunoSEQ multiplex PCR; TCRdb's copy has only in-frame clones and lacks some. The top ten clones hold 1.5% to 2.5% of a sample with 200,000 to 300,000 clones, around four fifths of them seen once. The sample taken for sequencing was PBMCs. These receptors were taken from a woman aged 40 to 50 in good health and CMV-seropositive. Each CDR3 is given with its conserved first and last residue. The order of the fields is D gene, J gene, clone size, V gene, CDR3 DNA, CDR3 protein. A D gene is named only where the DNA matches it firmly. The size of a clone is reported for some rows only, either as once, few or many, or as a class for expanded clones.

d_call: TRBD1; j_call: TRBJ1-5; clone_size: -; v_call: TRBV6-1; cdr3_nt: TGTGCCAGCATAGTACAGGGGGCAAGCAATCAGCCCCAGCATTTT; cdr3_aa: CASIVQGASNQPQHF
d_call: TRBD1; j_call: TRBJ1-4; clone_size: -; v_call: TRBV28; cdr3_nt: TGTGCCAGCAACACCAGGGGGCAGGATGAAAAACTGTTTTTT; cdr3_aa: CASNTRGQDEKLFF
d_call: TRBD1; j_call: TRBJ2-1; clone_size: -; v_call: TRBV4-1; cdr3_nt: TGCGCCAGCAGCCATCTAGACAGGGACTACAATGAGCAGTTCTTC; cdr3_aa: CASSHLDRDYNEQFF
d_call: -; j_call: TRBJ2-3; clone_size: few; v_call: TRBV4-2; cdr3_nt: TGTGCCAGCAGCCAGATACGGGACTCCCTCACAGATACGCAGTATTTT; cdr3_aa: CASSQIRDSLTDTQYF
d_call: -; j_call: TRBJ1-5; clone_size: -; v_call: TRBV18; cdr3_nt: TGTGCCAGCTCACCACAGTCAGGGTACGATCAGCCCCAGCATTTT; cdr3_aa: CASSPQSGYDQPQHF
d_call: -; j_call: TRBJ2-7; clone_size: once; v_call: TRBV27; cdr3_nt: TGTGCCAGCAGGGACAGCTTTAGCTCCTACGAGCAGTACTTC; cdr3_aa: CASRDSFSSYEQYF
d_call: TRBD2; j_call: TRBJ2-7; clone_size: -; v_call: TRBV7-6; cdr3_nt: TGCGCCAGCAGCCAGGTCCCCTCGGGACTAACCTACGAGCAGTACTTC; cdr3_aa: CASSQVPSGLTYEQYF
d_call: TRBD1; j_call: TRBJ1-5; clone_size: -; v_call: TRBV7-8; cdr3_nt: TGTGCCAGCAGCTTAGCGTTGCAGGGGGAAGCCCAGCATTTT; cdr3_aa: CASSLALQGEAQHF
d_call: -; j_call: TRBJ1-6; clone_size: -; v_call: TRBV6-6; cdr3_nt: TGTGCCAGCAGGCCCCCCGAGGCAAATTCACCCCTCCACTTT; cdr3_aa: CASRPPEANSPLHF
d_call: -; j_call: TRBJ1-2; clone_size: once; v_call: TRBV30; cdr3_nt: TGTGCCTGGAGTGATGTGGGGGGGCCTAACTATGGCTACACCTTC; cdr3_aa: CAWSDVGGPNYGYTF
d_call: TRBD1; j_call: TRBJ1-2; clone_size: -; v_call: TRBV18; cdr3_nt: TGTGCCAGCTCACCGCGGGGGATAGGGACAGGTGAAGTTTATGGCTACACCTTC; cdr3_aa: CASSPRGIGTGEVYGYTF